Listed below are T cell receptor beta chains from one sample, sequenced in a study of T cell responses to AZD1222 COVID-19 vaccine. Method: immunoSEQ multiplex PCR; TCRdb's copy keeps in-frame clones and lacks some. In the table there are about 130,000 clones, 65% to 90% of which are singletons. Sequencing was performed on peripheral blood, taken 28 days after the second dose of the MenACWY control vaccine. The source of these receptors is an adult who received the MenACWY meningococcal vaccine as a control. CDR3s include the opening cysteine and the closing phenylalanine or tryptophan.

CSASSVLQAFF | TRBJ1-1 | TRBV20-1
CASSLRQIYQPQHF | TRBJ1-5 | TRBV27
CASMKGALRETQYF | TRBJ2-5 | TRBV5-1
CASSRTSASEQYF | TRBJ2-7 | TRBV3-1/TRBV3-2
CCVPRLRGLETQYF | TRBJ2-5 | TRBV29-1
CAWLPRLGGGHTEAFF | TRBJ1-1 | TRBV30
CASSTGDFYEQYF | TRBJ2-7 | TRBV11-3
CASSIYRYTGELFF | TRBJ2-2 | TRBV19
CASRRTPGRRYGYTF | TRBJ1-2 | TRBV19
CASSAFRDRTLANYGYTF | TRBJ1-2 | TRBV27
CASSPRQSVGELFF | TRBJ2-2 | TRBV5-1
CASSLGGGANYGYTF | TRBJ1-2 | TRBV3-1/TRBV3-2
CASSEGGYSNQPQHF | TRBJ1-5 | TRBV2
CASSRQDINTGELFF | TRBJ2-2 | TRBV5-1
CASSTGSRIQYF | TRBJ2-4 | TRBV7-2
CASSPLARGQNSPLHF | TRBJ1-6 | TRBV4-1
CASSPGEGEKLFF | TRBJ1-4 | TRBV18
CASSFAGAGNTIYF | TRBJ1-3 | TRBV7-9
CASSVDSSGYGYTF | TRBJ1-2 | TRBV9
CASSYSGEGNTIYF | TRBJ1-3 | TRBV6-5
CASSLTGASSGNTIYF | TRBJ1-3 | TRBV7-9
CASSLGGQGYGYTF | TRBJ1-2 | TRBV28
CASSVTWGGQETQYF | TRBJ2-5 | TRBV2
CASSSRGTRDEQYF | TRBJ2-7 | TRBV7-9
CASSLRLAGVRGFF | TRBJ2-1 | TRBV7-2
CASSLVDRGTGELFF | TRBJ2-2 | TRBV5-6
CASSLEADPGYTF | TRBJ1-2 | TRBV7-2
CASSDRPGNNEQFF | TRBJ2-1 | TRBV9
CATLRDRGGNQPQHF | TRBJ1-5 | TRBV10-2
CASSHNTGTGNTIYF | TRBJ1-3 | TRBV3-1/TRBV3-2
CASSQTRTGGRTEAFF | TRBJ1-1 | TRBV11-2
CSASRGSGRGGYEQYF | TRBJ2-7 | TRBV20-1
CASSYTSGRSHEQYF | TRBJ2-7 | TRBV6-5
CASSLAAGSGLANEKLFF | TRBJ1-4 | TRBV7-9
CASSWRGLEQTQYF | TRBJ2-5 | TRBV5-4
CASSQGRGRNTIYF | TRBJ1-3 | TRBV4-1
CASSQGPRQGGSYGYTF | TRBJ1-2 | TRBV4-1
CASSLEVPGSLNTIYF | TRBJ1-3 | TRBV7-6
CASSPALSGNTIYF | TRBJ1-3 | TRBV11-3
CASSANIEQFF | TRBJ2-1 | TRBV12-3/TRBV12-4
CASSLEVGGWYNEQFF | TRBJ2-1 | TRBV5-1
CASSLGAGAGELFF | TRBJ2-2 | TRBV11-3
CASSIPPQGTPRGQPQHF | TRBJ1-5 | TRBV19
CASSLSGTGGNTEAFF | TRBJ1-1 | TRBV7-9
CASSYVGGGEQYF | TRBJ2-7 | TRBV6-5
CASSDTGSNQPQHF | TRBJ1-5 | TRBV2
CASRDWTGRLITEAFF | TRBJ1-1 | TRBV28
CASSQGADPRRNTEAFF | TRBJ1-1 | TRBV4-1
CASSFDRTNEKLFF | TRBJ1-4 | TRBV27
CASSQDLEQGIRNTEAFF | TRBJ1-1 | TRBV3-1/TRBV3-2
CASSRGLAGDQNTGELFF | TRBJ2-2 | TRBV4-2